This is a list of T cell receptor beta chains from one sample in a study of T-cell reconstitution after alpha-beta-depleted transplantation in children. TCRdb used MiXCR to reprocess the PCR reads, holding one entry per CDR3 protein. Among approximately 110,000 distinct CDR3 sequences listed, 10% were seen once. This material consisted of PBMCs, taken before TCRalphabeta/CD19-depleted stem cell transplant. Receptors originate from a boy between 2 and 10 years old with acute lymphoblastic leukemia, due to receive a stem cell transplant. The CDR3 runs from the conserved cysteine through the conserved F or W. Fields, in order: D gene, clone size, V gene, J gene, CDR3 DNA, CDR3 protein. D genes are given only for firm matches. Clone size is stated in some rows and not others, as once, few, many or a class when expanded.

d_call: -
clone_size: -
v_call: TRBV27
j_call: TRBJ2-7
cdr3_nt: TGTGCCAGCAGTTTATCAGGTGTAACCTACGAGCAGTACTTC
cdr3_aa: CASSLSGVTYEQYF

d_call: TRBD1
clone_size: -
v_call: TRBV5-5
j_call: TRBJ1-1
cdr3_nt: TGTGCCAGCATAGACAGGGAACGGGGAACTGAAGCTTTCTTT
cdr3_aa: CASIDRERGTEAFF

d_call: TRBD1
clone_size: -
v_call: TRBV2
j_call: TRBJ1-6
cdr3_nt: TGTGCCATCCTATCGACAGGGGGTCTTTCACCCCTCCACTTT
cdr3_aa: CAILSTGGLSPLHF

d_call: TRBD1
clone_size: -
v_call: TRBV11-2
j_call: TRBJ2-2
cdr3_nt: TGTGCCAGCAGCTTTCGACAGGGGCCGACCGGGGAGCTGTTTTTT
cdr3_aa: CASSFRQGPTGELFF

d_call: TRBD2
clone_size: few
v_call: TRBV27
j_call: TRBJ2-3
cdr3_nt: TGTGCCAGCCGAGAGGGAGCGGGAAGCACAGATACGCAGTATTTT
cdr3_aa: CASREGAGSTDTQYF

d_call: TRBD1
clone_size: -
v_call: TRBV25-1
j_call: TRBJ2-2
cdr3_nt: TGTGCCAGCAGTGGCGGACAGGGTCCCGGGGAGCTGTTTTTT
cdr3_aa: CASSGGQGPGELFF

d_call: TRBD2
clone_size: few
v_call: TRBV20-1
j_call: TRBJ2-3
cdr3_nt: TGCAGTGCTAGAGATCGAGCGGGGGGACGCACAGATACGCAGTATTTT
cdr3_aa: CSARDRAGGRTDTQYF

d_call: TRBD2
clone_size: many
v_call: TRBV20-1
j_call: TRBJ2-3
cdr3_nt: TGCAGTGTCAACCCCGGACTAGTAGGCACAGATACGCAGTATTTT
cdr3_aa: CSVNPGLVGTDTQYF

d_call: -
clone_size: few
v_call: TRBV27
j_call: TRBJ2-5
cdr3_nt: TGTGCCAGCAGATGGGCGCGGGGAAGACAAGAGACCCAGTACTTC
cdr3_aa: CASRWARGRQETQYF

d_call: TRBD1
clone_size: many
v_call: TRBV6-1
j_call: TRBJ2-2
cdr3_nt: TGTGCCAGCATGAGGGGGCCGAACACCGGGGAGCTGTTTTTT
cdr3_aa: CASMRGPNTGELFF

d_call: TRBD1
clone_size: -
v_call: TRBV5-5
j_call: TRBJ2-5
cdr3_nt: TGTGCCAGCAGCTTAAGGGACAGGGAGGTAGAGACCCAGTACTTC
cdr3_aa: CASSLRDREVETQYF

d_call: -
clone_size: few
v_call: TRBV7-9
j_call: TRBJ1-1
cdr3_nt: TGTGCCAGCAGCCCTGAGAATATGAACACTGAAGCTTTCTTT
cdr3_aa: CASSPENMNTEAFF

d_call: TRBD2
clone_size: -
v_call: TRBV11-1
j_call: TRBJ2-1
cdr3_nt: TGTGCCAGCAGCTCTGCCGGGACTAGCTCCTACAATGAGCAGTTCTTC
cdr3_aa: CASSSAGTSSYNEQFF

d_call: TRBD2
clone_size: few
v_call: TRBV27
j_call: TRBJ2-1
cdr3_nt: TGTGCCAGCAGTCAGACTAGCGGGTGGGAGGGAGAGCAGTTCTTC
cdr3_aa: CASSQTSGWEGEQFF

d_call: -
clone_size: few
v_call: TRBV25-1
j_call: TRBJ2-1
cdr3_nt: TGTGCCAGCAGTGAAAATGTATGGGGGGAGGACTACAATGAGCAGTTCTTC
cdr3_aa: CASSENVWGEDYNEQFF

d_call: TRBD2
clone_size: few
v_call: TRBV7-8
j_call: TRBJ2-2
cdr3_nt: TGTGCCAGGGGGTCGGGAGGGCCTACCGGGGAGCTGTTTTTT
cdr3_aa: CARGSGGPTGELFF

d_call: -
clone_size: -
v_call: TRBV27
j_call: TRBJ2-7
cdr3_nt: TGTGCCAGCAGTTTTCGGTCACGGAGATCCTACGAGCAGTACTTC
cdr3_aa: CASSFRSRRSYEQYF

d_call: TRBD1
clone_size: many
v_call: TRBV4-1
j_call: TRBJ2-2
cdr3_nt: TGCGCCAGCAGCGCGTTCCACAGGGGAAGAAACACCGGGGAGCTGTTTTTT
cdr3_aa: CASSAFHRGRNTGELFF

d_call: TRBD1
clone_size: -
v_call: TRBV27
j_call: TRBJ1-2
cdr3_nt: TGTGCCAGCAGTCGGGACAGAATAAACTATGGCTACACCTTC
cdr3_aa: CASSRDRINYGYTF

d_call: TRBD2
clone_size: few
v_call: TRBV29-1
j_call: TRBJ2-7
cdr3_nt: TGCAGCGTTGCCGCTAGCGGGAATATCGAGCAGTACTTC
cdr3_aa: CSVAASGNIEQYF

d_call: -
clone_size: -
v_call: TRBV7-9
j_call: TRBJ1-4
cdr3_nt: TGTGCCAGCAGCTTAGATGTTGGAGGGGAAAAACTGTTTTTT
cdr3_aa: CASSLDVGGEKLFF

d_call: -
clone_size: many
v_call: TRBV5-1
j_call: TRBJ2-5
cdr3_nt: TGCGCCAGCAGCTTGGTGGGGGATGGTGAGACCCAGTACTTC
cdr3_aa: CASSLVGDGETQYF

d_call: -
clone_size: few
v_call: TRBV5-1
j_call: TRBJ2-1
cdr3_nt: TGCGCCAGCGGATTGGACGGGGGAGATGAGCAGTTCTTC
cdr3_aa: CASGLDGGDEQFF

d_call: -
clone_size: many
v_call: TRBV9
j_call: TRBJ1-5
cdr3_nt: TGTGCCAGCGGGAGGCAGGGCAATCAGCCCCAGCATTTT
cdr3_aa: CASGRQGNQPQHF

d_call: -
clone_size: few
v_call: TRBV12-3/TRBV12-4
j_call: TRBJ2-7
cdr3_nt: TGTGCCAGCAGTTTTGGGCAGTTCTCCTACGAGCAGTACTTC
cdr3_aa: CASSFGQFSYEQYF

d_call: -
clone_size: many
v_call: TRBV7-2
j_call: TRBJ2-3
cdr3_nt: TGTGCCAGCAGCAAAAGAGTAGTAACAGATACGCAGTATTTT
cdr3_aa: CASSKRVVTDTQYF

d_call: -
clone_size: -
v_call: TRBV7-9
j_call: TRBJ2-7
cdr3_nt: TGTGCCAGCAGCTCCCAAAGACTGGTACAGAGCTCCTACGAGCAGTACTTC
cdr3_aa: CASSSQRLVQSSYEQYF

d_call: -
clone_size: -
v_call: TRBV27
j_call: TRBJ2-7
cdr3_nt: TGTGCCAGCAGTGTAAAGTTAGGACCCTACGAGCAGTACTTC
cdr3_aa: CASSVKLGPYEQYF

d_call: -
clone_size: many
v_call: TRBV29-1
j_call: TRBJ1-2
cdr3_nt: TGCAGCGTTGGAGCAACCAACTATGGCTACACCTTC
cdr3_aa: CSVGATNYGYTF

d_call: -
clone_size: many
v_call: TRBV3-1
j_call: TRBJ2-1
cdr3_nt: TGTGCCAGCAGCCAAGGACAGGTCAATGAGCAGTTCTTC
cdr3_aa: CASSQGQVNEQFF

d_call: -
clone_size: many
v_call: TRBV20-1
j_call: TRBJ2-2
cdr3_nt: TGCAGTGCTAGACCCGACGGCACCGGGGAGCTGTTTTTT
cdr3_aa: CSARPDGTGELFF

d_call: TRBD2
clone_size: many
v_call: TRBV12-3/TRBV12-4
j_call: TRBJ2-1
cdr3_nt: TGTGCCAGCAGTTGGGGGGCCGGGACTAGCTACAATGAGCAGTTCTTC
cdr3_aa: CASSWGAGTSYNEQFF

d_call: TRBD1
clone_size: many
v_call: TRBV7-8
j_call: TRBJ2-7
cdr3_nt: TGTGCCAGCAGTTTCCCGGGACAGGGGAACTACGAGCAGTACTTC
cdr3_aa: CASSFPGQGNYEQYF

d_call: TRBD2
clone_size: few
v_call: TRBV3-1
j_call: TRBJ2-1
cdr3_nt: TGTGCCAGCAAACTAGCGGGAGGGCCCAATGAGCAGTTCTTC
cdr3_aa: CASKLAGGPNEQFF

d_call: -
clone_size: many
v_call: TRBV5-1
j_call: TRBJ2-5
cdr3_nt: TGCGCCAGCAGCTTGGAAGGGGGTGGGGAGACCCAGTACTTC
cdr3_aa: CASSLEGGGETQYF

d_call: TRBD2
clone_size: few
v_call: TRBV20-1
j_call: TRBJ2-4
cdr3_nt: TGCAGTGCTAGTTTACTAGCGGGAGCCAAAAACATTCAGTACTTC
cdr3_aa: CSASLLAGAKNIQYF

d_call: -
clone_size: many
v_call: TRBV7-6
j_call: TRBJ2-5
cdr3_nt: TGTGCCAGCACAATTCAAGAGACCCAGTACTTC
cdr3_aa: CASTIQETQYF

d_call: -
clone_size: few
v_call: TRBV5-1
j_call: TRBJ2-1
cdr3_nt: TGCGCCAGCAGCGGCGCCCGGGGTCTCGGATTCTTC
cdr3_aa: CASSGARGLGFF

d_call: TRBD2
clone_size: -
v_call: TRBV2
j_call: TRBJ2-1
cdr3_nt: TGTGCCAGCAGTGCGCCTAGCGGGGGATACAATGAGCAGTTCTTC
cdr3_aa: CASSAPSGGYNEQFF

d_call: -
clone_size: few
v_call: TRBV12-3/TRBV12-4
j_call: TRBJ1-2
cdr3_nt: TGTGCCAGCTTAAAGGCGGATGGCTACACCTTC
cdr3_aa: CASLKADGYTF

d_call: -
clone_size: -
v_call: TRBV7-9
j_call: TRBJ2-7
cdr3_nt: TGTGCCAGCAGCTCCCAGGGCCCAACCAGGGAGCAGTACTTC
cdr3_aa: CASSSQGPTREQYF

d_call: -
clone_size: many
v_call: TRBV5-4
j_call: TRBJ2-1
cdr3_nt: TGTGCCAGCAGCTTGAATTGGGGATACAATGAGCAGTTCTTC
cdr3_aa: CASSLNWGYNEQFF

d_call: -
clone_size: few
v_call: TRBV20-1
j_call: TRBJ1-5
cdr3_nt: TGCAGTGCTAGAAGGGGCATTGACCCAAATAGCAATCAGCCCCAGCATTTT
cdr3_aa: CSARRGIDPNSNQPQHF

d_call: TRBD1
clone_size: few
v_call: TRBV20-1
j_call: TRBJ2-5
cdr3_nt: TGCTGTGCCTATGTGCGCGACAGGGCCCAAGAGACCCAGTACTTC
cdr3_aa: CCAYVRDRAQETQYF

d_call: TRBD2
clone_size: -
v_call: TRBV3-1
j_call: TRBJ2-1
cdr3_nt: TGTGCCAGCAGTCGGACTAGCGGTCGCGAGCAGTTCTTC
cdr3_aa: CASSRTSGREQFF